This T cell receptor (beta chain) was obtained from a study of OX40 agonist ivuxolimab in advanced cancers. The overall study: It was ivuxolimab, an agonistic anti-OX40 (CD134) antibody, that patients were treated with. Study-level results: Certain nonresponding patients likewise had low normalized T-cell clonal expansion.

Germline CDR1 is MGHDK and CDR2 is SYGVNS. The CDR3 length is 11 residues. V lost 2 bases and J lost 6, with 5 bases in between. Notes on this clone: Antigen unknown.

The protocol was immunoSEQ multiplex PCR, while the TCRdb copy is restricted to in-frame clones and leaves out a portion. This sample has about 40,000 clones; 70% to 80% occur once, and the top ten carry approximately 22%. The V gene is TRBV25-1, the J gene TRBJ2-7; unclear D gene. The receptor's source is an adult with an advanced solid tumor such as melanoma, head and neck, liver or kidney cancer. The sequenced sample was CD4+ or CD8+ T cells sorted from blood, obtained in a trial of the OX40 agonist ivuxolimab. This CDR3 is CASSERSEQYF. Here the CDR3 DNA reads TGTGCCAGCAGTGAAAGATCCGAGCAGTACTTC.